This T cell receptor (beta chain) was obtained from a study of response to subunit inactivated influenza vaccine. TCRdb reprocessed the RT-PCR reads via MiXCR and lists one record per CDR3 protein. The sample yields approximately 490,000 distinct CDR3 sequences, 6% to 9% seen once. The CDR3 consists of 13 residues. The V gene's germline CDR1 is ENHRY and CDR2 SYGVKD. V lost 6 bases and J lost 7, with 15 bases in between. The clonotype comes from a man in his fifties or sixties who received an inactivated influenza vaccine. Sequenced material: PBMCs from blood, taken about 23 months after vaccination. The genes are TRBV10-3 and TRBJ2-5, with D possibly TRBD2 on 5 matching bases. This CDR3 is CAISALDAGTQYF. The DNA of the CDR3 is TGTGCCATCAGCGCACTGGACGCGGGGACCCAGTACTTC.